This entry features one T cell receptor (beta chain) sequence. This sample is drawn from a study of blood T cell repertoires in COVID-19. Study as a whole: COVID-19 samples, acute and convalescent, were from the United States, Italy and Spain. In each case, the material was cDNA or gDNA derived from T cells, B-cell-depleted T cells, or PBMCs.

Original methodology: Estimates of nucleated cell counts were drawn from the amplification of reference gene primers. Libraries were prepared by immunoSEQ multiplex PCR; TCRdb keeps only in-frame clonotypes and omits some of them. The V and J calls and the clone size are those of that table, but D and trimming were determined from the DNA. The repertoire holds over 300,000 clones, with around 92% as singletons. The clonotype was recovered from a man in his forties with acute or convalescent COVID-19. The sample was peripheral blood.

The CDR3 is CASADTPFLSATEAFF. CDR3 nucleotide sequence: TGTGCCAGTGCTGACACCCCTTTTCTCTCGGCCACTGAAGCTTTCTTT. The chain joins TRBV19 to TRBJ1-1; D gene unclear. Germline-derived CDR1 and CDR2 are LNHDA and SQIVND (reference sequence). V was trimmed by 8 bases and J by 4 bases, leaving 23 bases between them. CDR3 length: 16 residues.